These 2 T cell receptor beta chains share one sample of origin, sequenced in a study of blood T cell repertoires in COVID-19. Profiled with immunoSEQ multiplex PCR; TCRdb holds only in-frame clones, not every one. Seen here are about 210,000 clones, roughly 80% observed once, and the top ten hold 2.5%. Sequencing input: peripheral blood. The receptor set was obtained from a woman between 35 and 50 years old with active or convalescent COVID-19.

The V gene is TRBV7-6, the J gene TRBJ2-1; 9 bases line up with TRBD1. The CDR3 loop spans 17 amino acids. The V segment lost 2 bases and the J segment 7 bases; nucleotides outside the gene matches: 12. Germline CDR1 is SGHVS and CDR2 is FNYEAQ. The CDR3 nucleotides read TGTGCCAGCAGCTTAACCCCACCGGGACAGGGATGGAATGAGCAGTTCTTC. This translates into CASSLTPPGQGWNEQFF.

The chain employs TRBV3-1 (or the pseudogene TRBV3-2) and TRBJ1-3, with a possible D match to TRBD1 (5 bases). Per germline, CDR1 LGHDT and CDR2 YNNKEL (reference sequence). The CDR3 is 13 residues long. V was pared by 8 bases and J by 2 bases, with 10 bases between. DNA for the CDR3: TGTGCCAGCGGAAGGGGAACTGGAAACACCATATATTTT. This sequence encodes CASGRGTGNTIYF.